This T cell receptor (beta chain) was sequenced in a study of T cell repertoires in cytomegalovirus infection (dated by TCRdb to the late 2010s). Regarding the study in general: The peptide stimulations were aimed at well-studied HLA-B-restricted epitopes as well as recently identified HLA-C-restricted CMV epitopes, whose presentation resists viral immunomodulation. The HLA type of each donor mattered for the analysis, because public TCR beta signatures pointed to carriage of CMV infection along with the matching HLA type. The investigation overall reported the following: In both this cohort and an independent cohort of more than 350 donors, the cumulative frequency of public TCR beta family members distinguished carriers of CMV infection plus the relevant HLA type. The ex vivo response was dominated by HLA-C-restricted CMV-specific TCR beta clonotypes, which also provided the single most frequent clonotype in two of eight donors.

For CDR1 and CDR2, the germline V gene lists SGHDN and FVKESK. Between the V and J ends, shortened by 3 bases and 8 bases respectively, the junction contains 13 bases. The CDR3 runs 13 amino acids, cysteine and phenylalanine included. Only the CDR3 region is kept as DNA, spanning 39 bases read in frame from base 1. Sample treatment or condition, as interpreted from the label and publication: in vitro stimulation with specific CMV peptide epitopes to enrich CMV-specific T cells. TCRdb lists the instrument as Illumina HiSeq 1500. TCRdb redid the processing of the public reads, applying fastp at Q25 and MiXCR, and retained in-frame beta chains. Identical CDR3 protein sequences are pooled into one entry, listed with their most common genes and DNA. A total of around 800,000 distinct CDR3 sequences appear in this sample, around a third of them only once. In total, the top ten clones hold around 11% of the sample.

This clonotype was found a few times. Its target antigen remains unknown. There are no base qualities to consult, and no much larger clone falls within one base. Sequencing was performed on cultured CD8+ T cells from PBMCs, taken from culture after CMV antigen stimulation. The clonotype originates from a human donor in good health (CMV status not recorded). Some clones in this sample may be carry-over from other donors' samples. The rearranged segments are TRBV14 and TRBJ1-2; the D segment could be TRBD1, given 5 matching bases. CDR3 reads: CASSQYRTFGYTF. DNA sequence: TGTGCCAGCAGCCAGTACAGGACTTTCGGCTACACCTTC.